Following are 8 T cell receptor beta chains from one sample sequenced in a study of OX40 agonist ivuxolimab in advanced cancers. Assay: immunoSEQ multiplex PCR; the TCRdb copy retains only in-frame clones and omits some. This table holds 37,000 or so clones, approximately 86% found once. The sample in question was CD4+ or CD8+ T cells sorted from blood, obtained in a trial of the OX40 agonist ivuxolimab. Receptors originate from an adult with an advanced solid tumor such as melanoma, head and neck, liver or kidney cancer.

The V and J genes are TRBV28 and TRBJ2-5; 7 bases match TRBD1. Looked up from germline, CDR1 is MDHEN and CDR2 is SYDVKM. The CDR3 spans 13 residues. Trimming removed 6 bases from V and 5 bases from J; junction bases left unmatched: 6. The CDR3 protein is CASRQQGQETQYF. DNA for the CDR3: TGTGCCAGCAGGCAACAGGGGCAGGAGACCCAGTACTTC.

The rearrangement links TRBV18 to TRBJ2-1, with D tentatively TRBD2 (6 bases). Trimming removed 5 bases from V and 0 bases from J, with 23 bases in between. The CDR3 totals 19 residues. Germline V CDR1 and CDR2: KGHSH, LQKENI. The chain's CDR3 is CASSFRDSALNYSYNEQFF. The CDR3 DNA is TGTGCCAGCTCATTTCGGGACTCTGCACTAAACTACTCCTACAATGAGCAGTTCTTC.

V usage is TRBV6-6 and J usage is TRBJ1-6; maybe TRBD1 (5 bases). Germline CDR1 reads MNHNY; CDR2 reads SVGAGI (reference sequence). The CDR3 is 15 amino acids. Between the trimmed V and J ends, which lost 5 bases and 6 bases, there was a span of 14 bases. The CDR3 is CASSPRQILNSPLHF. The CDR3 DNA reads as TGTGCCAGCAGTCCCAGACAGATACTTAATTCACCCCTCCACTTT.

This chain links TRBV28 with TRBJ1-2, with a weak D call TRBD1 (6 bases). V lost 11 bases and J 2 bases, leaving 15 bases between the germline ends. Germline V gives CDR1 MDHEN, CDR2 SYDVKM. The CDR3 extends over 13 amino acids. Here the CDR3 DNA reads TGTGCCTCCGGGGTAGGGGGAAACTATGGCTACACCTTC. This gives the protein CASGVGGNYGYTF.

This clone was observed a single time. This chain's CDR3 is CAISESGTTYQETQYF. The CDR3 nucleotides are TGTGCCATCAGTGAGTCCGGGACAACGTACCAAGAGACCCAGTACTTC. The chain couples TRBV10-3 to TRBJ2-5, with a weak D call TRBD1 (6 bases). From germline, CDR1 is ENHRY and CDR2 SYGVKD. This CDR3 has 16 residues. The V end lost 0 bases, the J end lost 0 bases, and 11 bases lay between the germline ends.

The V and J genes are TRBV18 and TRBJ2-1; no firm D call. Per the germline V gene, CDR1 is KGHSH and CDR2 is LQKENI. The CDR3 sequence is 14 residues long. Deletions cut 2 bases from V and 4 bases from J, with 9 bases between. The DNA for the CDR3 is TGTGCCAGCTCACCAATTCAGGTGTACAATGAGCAGTTCTTC. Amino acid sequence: CASSPIQVYNEQFF.

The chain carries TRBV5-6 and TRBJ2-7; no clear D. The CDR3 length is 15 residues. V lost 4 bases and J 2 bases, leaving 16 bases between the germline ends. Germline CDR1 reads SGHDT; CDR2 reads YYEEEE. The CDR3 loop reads CASSPLWGATYEQYF. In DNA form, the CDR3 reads TGTGCCAGCAGCCCTTTGTGGGGTGCTACCTACGAGCAGTACTTC.

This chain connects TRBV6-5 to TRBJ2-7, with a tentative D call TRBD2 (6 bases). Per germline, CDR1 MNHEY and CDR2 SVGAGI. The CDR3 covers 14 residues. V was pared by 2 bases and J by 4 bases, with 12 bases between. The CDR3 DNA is TGTGCCAGCAGTTACAGGGCGGGGAGGTACGAGCAGTACTTC. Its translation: CASSYRAGRYEQYF.